This TCR beta chain was sequenced during a study of T cell repertoires and leukemia-associated antigens. Via MiXCR, TCRdb re-called the 5' RACE reads, giving one row per CDR3 protein. The sample consists of around 12,000 distinct CDR3 sequences, about two fifths of them appearing once. Germline V gene data show CDR1 as SGHRS and CDR2 as YFSETQ. The CDR3 runs 15 residues. As regards this clonotype: Its antigen remains unidentified. Compared with germline, one end of the junction differs, possibly owing to a read error.

Sequencing was done on a sample of CD3+ T cells sorted from blood and cultured. This sequence originates from a female donor in good health. The V and J genes are TRBV5-1 and TRBJ1-5, with TRBD1 identical over 7 bases. CDR3 nucleotides: TGTGCCAGCAGCTTGGGGGGGACAGAGAATCAGCCCCAGCATTTT. This gives the protein CASSLGGTENQPQHF.